Listed below are T cell receptor beta chains from one sample, sequenced in a study of blood T cell repertoires in COVID-19. TCRdb's table, derived via immunoSEQ multiplex PCR, lists solely in-frame clones and lacks some. The sample records 110,000 to 150,000 clones, about nine tenths being singletons. Sequencing was performed on PBMCs or T cells enriched from blood (not recorded which). Every receptor here comes from a man over 45 who had recovered from COVID-19. The CDR3 runs from the conserved cysteine through the conserved F or W. The D gene is left open where the match is weak. The size of a clone is reported for some rows only, either as once, few or many, or as a class for expanded clones.

TRBJ1-1 few TRBV5-1 TRBD1 TGCGCCAGCAGTGTGAAGGGGGCGCGCGCTGAAGCTTTCTTT CASSVKGARAEAFF
TRBJ1-5 . TRBV6-5 . TGTGCCAGCAGTCGTAGCAGGGGACAGCCCCAGCATTTT CASSRSRGQPQHF
TRBJ2-1 . TRBV12-5 TRBD1 TGTGCTAGTGGTTTGGGGGACAGTAACTACAATGAGCAGTTCTTC CASGLGDSNYNEQFF
TRBJ1-1 once TRBV19 TRBD1 TGTGCCAGTAGTGGGGACAGTTTCGGCGACACTGAAGCTTTCTTT CASSGDSFGDTEAFF
TRBJ1-5 . TRBV27 TRBD1 TGTGCCAGCAGCCGATTCGGACAGGGTGGGATTCAGCCCCAGCATTTT CASSRFGQGGIQPQHF
TRBJ1-2 . TRBV7-8 . TGTGCCAGCAGCTTCGACAGGTTTCTGCGGGGCTACACCTTC CASSFDRFLRGYTF
TRBJ1-1 . TRBV18 TRBD1 TGTGCCAGCTCACCAACAGGGGGCGACACTGAAGCTTTCTTT CASSPTGGDTEAFF
TRBJ1-2 once TRBV7-3 TRBD1 TGTGCCAGCAGCTCTCCGGGACAGGGAAGCTACACCTTC CASSSPGQGSYTF
TRBJ1-2 . TRBV6-4 TRBD1 TGTGCCAGCAACTTAGGGGGCCTGCCCTATGGCTACACCTTC CASNLGGLPYGYTF
TRBJ2-1 . TRBV4-2 . TGTGCCAGCAGCCAAGATATTGAGCAGTTCTTC CASSQDIEQFF
TRBJ1-4 . TRBV30 TRBD1 TGTGCTTCCGCGGCAGGGGGCAAGGTTGAAAAACTGTTTTTT CASAAGGKVEKLFF
TRBJ1-5 . TRBV25-1 TRBD1 TGTGCCAGCAGTGTTACAGGGGAGTCTCAGCCCCAGCATTTT CASSVTGESQPQHF
TRBJ2-4 . TRBV4-2 . TGTGCCAGCAGCCAAGCGTACGTTTCCGGGGTCGGGGAAAACATTCAGTACTTC CASSQAYVSGVGENIQYF
TRBJ2-3 . TRBV5-1 TRBD1 TGCGCCAGCAGCGAACCGACAGGGGGTGTTGCAGATACGCAGTATTTT CASSEPTGGVADTQYF
TRBJ1-6 . TRBV28 TRBD1 TGTGCCAGCAGTCGTCCCGGGACAGGGGGCGCGTATTCACCCCTCCACTTT CASSRPGTGGAYSPLHF
TRBJ2-2 . TRBV9 TRBD2 TGTGCCAGCAGCGAATTAGCGGGGGGGTACACCGGGGAGCTGTTTTTT CASSELAGGYTGELFF
TRBJ2-3 . TRBV9 . TGTGCCAGCAGCGCGTACACAGGGTTGGGCACAGATACGCAGTATTTT CASSAYTGLGTDTQYF
TRBJ1-3 . TRBV7-6 TRBD1 TGTGCCAGCAGCCCCCGCTATAGAGGGGGCGACGGAAACACCATATATTTT CASSPRYRGGDGNTIYF
TRBJ1-6 . TRBV4-1 . TGCGCCAGCAGCCTTCGCCCCCTAGGACAGTCTAATAATTCACCCCTCCACTTT CASSLRPLGQSNNSPLHF
TRBJ2-1 few TRBV9 . TGTGCCAGCAGCCTCGCAGGGGGCGGGCCACTAGCGTTACCCCAAAATGAGCAGTTCTTC CASSLAGGGPLALPQNEQFF
TRBJ1-3 . TRBV11-2 . TGTGCCAGCAGCTCACAGGGTAGGGTCTCTGGAAACACCATATATTTT CASSSQGRVSGNTIYF
TRBJ2-2 . TRBV3-1/TRBV3-2 . TGTGCCAGCAGCCAGCAGGTTACCGGGGAGCTGTTTTTT CASSQQVTGELFF